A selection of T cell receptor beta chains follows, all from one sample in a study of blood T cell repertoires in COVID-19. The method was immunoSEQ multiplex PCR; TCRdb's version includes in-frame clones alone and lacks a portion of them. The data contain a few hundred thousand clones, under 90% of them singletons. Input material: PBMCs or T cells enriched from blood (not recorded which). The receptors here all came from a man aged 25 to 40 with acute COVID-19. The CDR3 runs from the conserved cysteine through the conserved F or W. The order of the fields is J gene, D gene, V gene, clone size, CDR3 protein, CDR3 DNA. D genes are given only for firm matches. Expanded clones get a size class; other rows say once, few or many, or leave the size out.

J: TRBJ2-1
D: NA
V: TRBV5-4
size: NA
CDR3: CASSRTNEQFF
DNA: TGTGCCAGCTCTAGAACTAATGAGCAGTTCTTC

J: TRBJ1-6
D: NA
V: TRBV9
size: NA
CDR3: CASSIGVTPTDSPLHF
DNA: TGTGCCAGCAGCATCGGGGTGACCCCCACCGATTCACCCCTCCACTTT

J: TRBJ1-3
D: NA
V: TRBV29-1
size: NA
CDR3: CSGRGSSGNTIYF
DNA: TGCAGCGGGAGGGGATCCTCTGGAAACACCATATATTTT

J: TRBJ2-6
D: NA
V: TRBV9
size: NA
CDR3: CASSVATSGGANVLTF
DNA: TGTGCCAGCAGCGTCGCGACTAGTGGCGGGGCCAACGTCCTGACTTTC

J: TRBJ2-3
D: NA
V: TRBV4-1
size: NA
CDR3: CASSQDAGLASTDTQYF
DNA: TGCGCCAGCAGCCAAGACGCCGGGCTAGCCTCCACAGATACGCAGTATTTT

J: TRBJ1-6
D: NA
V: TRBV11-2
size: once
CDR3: CASSNTGNSPLHF
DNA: TGTGCCAGCAGCAATACAGGGAATTCACCCCTCCACTTT

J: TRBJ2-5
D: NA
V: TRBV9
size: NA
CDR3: CASSVDSGKGQETQYF
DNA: TGTGCCAGCAGCGTAGATTCAGGGAAGGGGCAAGAGACCCAGTACTTC

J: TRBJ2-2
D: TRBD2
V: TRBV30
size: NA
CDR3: CAFKRDPNTGELFF
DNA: TGTGCCTTTAAGCGGGACCCGAACACCGGGGAGCTGTTTTTT

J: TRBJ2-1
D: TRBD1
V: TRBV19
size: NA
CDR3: CASSRQGASYNEQFF
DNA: TGTGCCAGTAGTAGGCAGGGGGCATCCTACAATGAGCAGTTCTTC

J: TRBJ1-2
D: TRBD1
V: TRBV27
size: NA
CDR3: CASFGTDYYGYTF
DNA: TGTGCCAGTTTCGGGACAGACTACTATGGCTACACCTTC

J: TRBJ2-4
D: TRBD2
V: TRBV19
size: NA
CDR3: CASSTVAGGLAKNIQYF
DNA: TGTGCCAGTAGTACCGTAGCGGGAGGGCTCGCCAAAAACATTCAGTACTTC

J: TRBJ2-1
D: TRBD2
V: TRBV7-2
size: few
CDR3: CASSLGLAYNEQFF
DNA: TGTGCCAGCAGCTTGGGACTAGCCTACAATGAGCAGTTCTTC

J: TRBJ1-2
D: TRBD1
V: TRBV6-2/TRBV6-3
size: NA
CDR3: CASSPPYTGEGYTF
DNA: TGTGCCAGCAGCCCACCCTACACAGGGGAGGGCTACACCTTC

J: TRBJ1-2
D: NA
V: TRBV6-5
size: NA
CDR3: CASSSSGGGYGYTF
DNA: TGTGCCAGCAGTTCTTCTGGGGGGGGCTATGGCTACACCTTC

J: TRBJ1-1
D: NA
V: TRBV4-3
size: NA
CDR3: CASSPGGAGQMNTEAFF
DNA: TGCGCCAGCAGCCCCGGGGGGGCGGGACAAATGAACACTGAAGCTTTCTTT

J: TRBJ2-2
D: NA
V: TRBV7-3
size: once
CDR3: CASRRATGNTGELFF
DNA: TGTGCCAGCAGGAGAGCCACAGGGAACACCGGGGAGCTGTTTTTT

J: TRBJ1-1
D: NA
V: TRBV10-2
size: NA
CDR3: CASIEGLNTEAFF
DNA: TGCGCCAGCATCGAGGGTCTGAACACTGAAGCTTTCTTT

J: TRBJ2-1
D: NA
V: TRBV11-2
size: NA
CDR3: CASGKGWNEQFF
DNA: TGTGCCAGCGGAAAGGGGTGGAATGAGCAGTTCTTC

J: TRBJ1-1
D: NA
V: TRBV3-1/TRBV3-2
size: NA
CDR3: CASSQTKQQNTEAFF
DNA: TGTGCCAGCAGCCAAACGAAACAGCAGAACACTGAAGCTTTCTTT

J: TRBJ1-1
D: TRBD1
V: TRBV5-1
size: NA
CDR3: CASSLLPRGQKNTEAFF
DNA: TGTGCCAGCAGCTTGTTACCCAGGGGGCAGAAGAACACTGAAGCTTTCTTT

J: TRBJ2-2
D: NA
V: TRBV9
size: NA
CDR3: CASSTQTGELFF
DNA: TGTGCCAGCAGCACACAAACCGGGGAGCTGTTTTTT

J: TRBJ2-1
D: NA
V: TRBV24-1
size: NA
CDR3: CATTRDWNESSYNEQFF
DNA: TGTGCCACAACCCGGGACTGGAACGAGAGCTCCTACAATGAGCAGTTCTTC

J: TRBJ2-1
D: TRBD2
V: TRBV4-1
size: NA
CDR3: CASSQPPGTSGGASQFF
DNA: TGCGCCAGCAGCCAACCGCCCGGGACTAGCGGGGGGGCGTCGCAGTTCTTC

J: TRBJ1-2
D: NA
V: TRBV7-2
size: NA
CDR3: CASSSTASNYGYTF
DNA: TGTGCCAGCAGCTCGACAGCTAGTAACTATGGCTACACCTTC

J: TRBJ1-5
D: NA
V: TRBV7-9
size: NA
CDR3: CASSPAARDNQPQHF
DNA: TGTGCCAGCAGCCCCGCCGCCAGGGACAATCAGCCCCAGCATTTT

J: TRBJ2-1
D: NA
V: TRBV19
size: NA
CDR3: CASSIYRDEQFF
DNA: TGTGCCAGTAGTATATACAGGGATGAGCAGTTCTTC

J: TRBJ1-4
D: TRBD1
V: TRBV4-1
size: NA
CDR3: CASSLHGTGNEKLFF
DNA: TGCGCCAGCAGCCTTCACGGGACAGGGAATGAAAAACTGTTTTTT

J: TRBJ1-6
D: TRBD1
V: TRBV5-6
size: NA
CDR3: CASSSETGVANSPLHF
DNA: TGTGCCAGCAGCTCTGAGACAGGGGTTGCTAATTCACCCCTCCACTTT

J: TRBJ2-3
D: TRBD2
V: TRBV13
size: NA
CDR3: CASSQRLAGGLSDTQYF
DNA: TGTGCCAGCAGCCAACGACTAGCGGGAGGTTTATCAGATACGCAGTATTTT

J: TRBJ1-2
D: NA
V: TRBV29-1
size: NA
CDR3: CSVEEGGSYGYTF
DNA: TGCAGCGTTGAAGAAGGCGGAAGCTATGGCTACACCTTC

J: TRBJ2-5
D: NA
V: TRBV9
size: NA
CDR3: CASSVGGEETQYF
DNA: TGTGCCAGCAGCGTCGGAGGGGAAGAGACCCAGTACTTC

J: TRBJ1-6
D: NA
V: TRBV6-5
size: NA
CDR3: CASGRTEDSPLHF
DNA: TGTGCCAGTGGGAGGACGGAAGATTCACCCCTCCACTTT

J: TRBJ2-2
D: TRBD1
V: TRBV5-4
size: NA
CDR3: CASSHRGTGELFF
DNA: TGTGCCAGCAGCCACAGGGGCACCGGGGAGCTGTTTTTT

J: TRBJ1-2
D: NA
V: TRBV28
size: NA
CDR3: CASIGEYGYTF
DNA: TGTGCCAGCATCGGGGAATATGGCTACACCTTC

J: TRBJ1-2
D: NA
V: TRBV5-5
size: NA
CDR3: CASSFVRESYGYTF
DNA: TGTGCCAGCAGCTTCGTCAGGGAAAGCTATGGCTACACCTTC

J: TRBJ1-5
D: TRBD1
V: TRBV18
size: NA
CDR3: CASSETGLQPQHF
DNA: TGTGCCAGCTCAGAGACAGGGTTACAGCCCCAGCATTTT

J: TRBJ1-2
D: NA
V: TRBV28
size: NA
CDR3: CASSSPTQGIAGYTF
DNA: TGTGCCAGCAGTTCACCCACACAGGGAATAGCTGGCTACACCTTC

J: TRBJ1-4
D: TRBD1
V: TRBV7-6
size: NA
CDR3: CASSRGQGNEKLFF
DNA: TGTGCCAGCAGCCGCGGACAGGGTAATGAAAAACTGTTTTTT

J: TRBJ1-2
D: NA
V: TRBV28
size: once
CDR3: CASRPGSNYGYTF
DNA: TGTGCCAGCAGACCAGGATCTAACTATGGCTACACCTTC

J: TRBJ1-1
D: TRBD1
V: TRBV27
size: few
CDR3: CASSVTTGGTEAFF
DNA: TGTGCCAGCAGTGTAACTACAGGGGGCACTGAAGCTTTCTTT

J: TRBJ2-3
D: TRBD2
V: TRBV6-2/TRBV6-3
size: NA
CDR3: CASSYSSGGPPTDTQYF
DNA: TGTGCCAGCAGTTACTCTTCGGGAGGCCCTCCCACAGATACGCAGTATTTT

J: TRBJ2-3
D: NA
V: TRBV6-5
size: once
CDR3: CASRMGGAEADTQYF
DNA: TGTGCCAGCCGAATGGGGGGGGCCGAGGCAGATACGCAGTATTTT

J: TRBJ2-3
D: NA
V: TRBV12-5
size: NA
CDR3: CASGSGADTQYF
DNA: TGTGCTAGTGGTTCGGGGGCAGATACGCAGTATTTT

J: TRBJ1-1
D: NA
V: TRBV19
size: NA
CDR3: CASSLRNTEAFF
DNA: TGTGCCAGTAGCCTAAGGAACACTGAAGCTTTCTTT

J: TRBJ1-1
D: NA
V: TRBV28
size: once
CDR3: CASSITGRGKQGQAFF
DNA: TGTGCCAGCAGTATCACAGGGCGTGGGAAACAGGGCCAAGCTTTCTTT

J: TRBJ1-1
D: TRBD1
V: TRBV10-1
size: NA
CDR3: CASTPGQGGVLFF
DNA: TGCGCCAGCACCCCGGGACAGGGCGGTGTGTTGTTCTTT

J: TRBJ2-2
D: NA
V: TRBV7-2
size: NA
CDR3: CASSLSSRELFF
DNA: TGTGCCAGCAGCTTAAGTAGCAGGGAGCTGTTTTTT

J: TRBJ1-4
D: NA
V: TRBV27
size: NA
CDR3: CASSQGPRREKLFF
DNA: TGTGCCAGCAGTCAGGGGCCGAGAAGGGAAAAACTGTTTTTT

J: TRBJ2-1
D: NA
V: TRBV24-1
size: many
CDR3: CATSDLRLGQKFF
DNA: TGTGCCACCAGTGATTTAAGGTTAGGACAAAAGTTCTTC

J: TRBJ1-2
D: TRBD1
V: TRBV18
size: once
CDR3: CASSPSIQTGQGAYGYTF
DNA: TGTGCCAGCTCACCATCCATACAGACCGGACAGGGGGCCTATGGCTACACCTTC

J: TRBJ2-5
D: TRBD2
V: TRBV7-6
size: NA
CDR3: CASSLLAGGQETQYF
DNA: TGTGCCAGCAGCTTGCTAGCGGGGGGGCAGGAGACCCAGTACTTC